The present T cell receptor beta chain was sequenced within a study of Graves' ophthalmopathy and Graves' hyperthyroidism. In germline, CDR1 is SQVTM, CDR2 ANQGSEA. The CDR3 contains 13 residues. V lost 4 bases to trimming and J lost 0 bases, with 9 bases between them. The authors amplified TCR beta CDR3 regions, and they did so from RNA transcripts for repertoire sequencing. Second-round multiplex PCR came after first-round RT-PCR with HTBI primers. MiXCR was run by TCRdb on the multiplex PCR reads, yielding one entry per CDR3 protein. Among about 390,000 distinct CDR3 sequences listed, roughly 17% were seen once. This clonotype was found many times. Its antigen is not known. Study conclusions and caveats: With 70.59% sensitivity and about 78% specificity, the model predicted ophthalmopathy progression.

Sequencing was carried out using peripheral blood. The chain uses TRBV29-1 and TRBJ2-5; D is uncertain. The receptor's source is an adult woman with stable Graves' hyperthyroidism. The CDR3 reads CSVVSMYQETQYF. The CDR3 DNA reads TGCAGCGTTGTATCTATGTACCAAGAGACCCAGTACTTC.